These T cell receptor beta chains were read from a single sample in a study of CD8+ T cells in alopecia areata. The data were produced by immunoSEQ multiplex PCR, yet TCRdb's version contains in-frame clones alone and is incomplete. This sample has fewer than 80,000 clones, with approximately 64% found just once. The starting material was CD8+ T cells sorted from blood, obtained at week 0. These receptors came from a human donor with alopecia areata. The CDR3 runs from the conserved cysteine through the conserved F or W. D genes are given only for firm matches. Not all rows give a size; the values are once, few, many and, for expanded clones, a class.

d_call	clone_size	v_call	j_call	cdr3_nt	cdr3_aa
TRBD1	NA	TRBV7-9	TRBJ2-1	TGTGCCAGCAGCTTGTCTCAGGGGGCCACCTACAATGAGCAGTTCTTC	CASSLSQGATYNEQFF
TRBD2	NA	TRBV29-1	TRBJ2-1	TGCAGCGCTGCCGGGGTAGCGGGAGTCAATGAGCAGTTCTTC	CSAAGVAGVNEQFF
TRBD1	NA	TRBV29-1	TRBJ1-2	TGCAGCGTTCTCGGGCCAGGGGGCGACGGCTACACCTTC	CSVLGPGGDGYTF
NA	NA	TRBV29-1	TRBJ2-7	TGCAGCGTATTGGAGGGGAGCCATTACTACGAGCAGTACTTC	CSVLEGSHYYEQYF
NA	NA	TRBV29-1	TRBJ2-1	TGCAGCGTTGATGGGCCAGACTACAATGAGCAGTTCTTC	CSVDGPDYNEQFF
NA	NA	TRBV27	TRBJ2-3	TGTGCCAGCAGCATAGCGGCTAGCACAGATACGCAGTATTTT	CASSIAASTDTQYF
NA	NA	TRBV29-1	TRBJ2-1	TGCAGCGTTGAAGGACAGAACTACAATGAGCAGTTCTTC	CSVEGQNYNEQFF
TRBD1	NA	TRBV7-2	TRBJ2-7	TGTGCCAGCAGCTTTCCGGGACAGGGGCTTCTCTCCTACGAGCAGTACTTC	CASSFPGQGLLSYEQYF
NA	NA	TRBV29-1	TRBJ1-4	TGCAGCGTTCCCGACCTTCTGGGTGAAAAACTGTTTTTT	CSVPDLLGEKLFF
NA	once	TRBV9	TRBJ1-2	TGTGCCAGCAGGACGAGGGGATCCTATGGCTACACCTTC	CASRTRGSYGYTF
TRBD2	NA	TRBV4-1	TRBJ2-1	TGCGCCAGCAGCCAAGACCGCACTAGCGCCACCTACAATGAGCAGTTCTTC	CASSQDRTSATYNEQFF
NA	NA	TRBV14	TRBJ2-1	TGTGCCAGCAGCCCCTTAGGAGGGGGGCCTCATGAGCAGTTCTTC	CASSPLGGGPHEQFF
TRBD2	NA	TRBV27	TRBJ2-7	TGTGCCAGCAACGGTGCGGGAGGGCCAAGGTACGAGCAGTACTTC	CASNGAGGPRYEQYF
NA	NA	TRBV9	TRBJ1-1	TGTGCCAGCAGCCTCGCGGCAGGGTCGAACACTGAAGCTTTCTTT	CASSLAAGSNTEAFF
NA	NA	TRBV9	TRBJ2-7	TGTGCCAGCAGCCTAGGGAACGAGCAGTACTTC	CASSLGNEQYF
NA	few	TRBV28	TRBJ2-5	TGTGCCAGCAGTTTGGTCGGGGGGCGAGAGACCCAGTACTTC	CASSLVGGRETQYF
NA	NA	TRBV29-1	TRBJ1-2	TGCAGCGTCCAGCAAAAGTATGGCTACACCTTC	CSVQQKYGYTF
TRBD1	NA	TRBV7-9	TRBJ2-5	TGTGCCAGCAGCCCCTGGACAGGGGAGGAGACCCAGTACTTC	CASSPWTGEETQYF
NA	few	TRBV7-9	TRBJ2-3	TGTGCCAGCAGCTTAGTGGCAAACACAGATACGCAGTATTTT	CASSLVANTDTQYF
TRBD1	few	TRBV14	TRBJ1-2	TGTGCCAGCAGCCCGGGTCGACAGGGGATCTATGGCTACACCTTC	CASSPGRQGIYGYTF
NA	few	TRBV30	TRBJ2-7	TGTGCCTGGAGTGCGGGGGACCGCTCCTACGAGCAGTACTTC	CAWSAGDRSYEQYF
TRBD2	NA	TRBV7-2	TRBJ2-3	TGTGCCAGCAGCCCCTCGCGGGAGTCATACACAGATACGCAGTATTTT	CASSPSRESYTDTQYF
NA	NA	TRBV28	TRBJ2-7	TGTGCCAGCAGTTTACCCCCGTACGAGCAGTACTTC	CASSLPPYEQYF
NA	few	TRBV28	TRBJ2-5	TGTGCCAGCAGTTCAGGGATTTTGAGGACCCAGTACTTC	CASSSGILRTQYF
TRBD1	few	TRBV4-3	TRBJ1-5	TGCGCCAGCAGCCAAGATCGCACCACAGGGGGTAATCAGCCCCAGCATTTT	CASSQDRTTGGNQPQHF
TRBD1	NA	TRBV29-1	TRBJ1-1	TGCAGCGTTAGGGACAGGGGAACTGAAGCTTTCTTT	CSVRDRGTEAFF